This TCR beta chain was documented in a study of blood T cell repertoires in COVID-19. Across the whole study: The United States, Italy and Spain provided the acute and convalescent COVID-19 samples. Sample material is recorded as cDNA or gDNA derived from T cells, B-cell-depleted T cells, or PBMCs.

Seattle cases were enrolled at active infection and followed longitudinally. There are 13 residues in the CDR3. V shed 5 bases, J shed 5 bases, and the junction held 2 bases outside the gene matches. From germline, CDR1 is SEHNR and CDR2 FQNEAQ (reference sequence). In the authors' workflow: Amplifying reference gene primers gave estimates of nucleated cell counts. The assay was immunoSEQ multiplex PCR, and TCRdb's table has in-frame clones only and misses some. D and trimming were read from the DNA, whereas the V and J calls and clone size are those reported in that table. The data show about 110,000 clones, 76% seen once.

The clonotype was recovered from an older man with COVID-19, enrolled during active disease. V and J are TRBV7-9 and TRBJ1-1, with 10 bases lining up with TRBD1. Input material: peripheral blood. CDR3 sequence: CASSGQGGTEAFF. The CDR3 coding sequence is TGTGCCAGCAGCGGACAGGGGGGGACTGAAGCTTTCTTT.